This T cell receptor (beta chain) was documented in a study of T cell repertoires in cytomegalovirus infection. Background on the study: Evidence of both CMV infection and a matching HLA type came from public TCR beta signatures.

CDR1 and CDR2 from the germline V gene are SEHNR and FQNEAQ (reference sequence). The CDR3 extends over 16 amino acids. V shed 0 bases and J shed 0 bases, with 9 bases lying between them. TCRdb re-called the reads with MiXCR, one entry per CDR3 protein. The sample holds about 51,000 distinct CDR3 sequences; roughly a fifth are singletons and the top ten take roughly 29%. A word on this clonotype: What it binds is not known.

The sequence was collected from a human donor in good health (CMV status not recorded). Some clones in this sample may be carry-over from other donors' samples. The sample was CD8+ T cells from cultured PBMCs, taken from culture after CMV antigen stimulation. This chain joins TRBV7-9 and TRBJ2-4; possibly TRBD1 for D (5 bases). This CDR3 is CASSLAGHIAKNIQYF. CDR3 nucleotides: TGTGCCAGCAGCTTAGCAGGACACATAGCCAAAAACATTCAGTACTTC.